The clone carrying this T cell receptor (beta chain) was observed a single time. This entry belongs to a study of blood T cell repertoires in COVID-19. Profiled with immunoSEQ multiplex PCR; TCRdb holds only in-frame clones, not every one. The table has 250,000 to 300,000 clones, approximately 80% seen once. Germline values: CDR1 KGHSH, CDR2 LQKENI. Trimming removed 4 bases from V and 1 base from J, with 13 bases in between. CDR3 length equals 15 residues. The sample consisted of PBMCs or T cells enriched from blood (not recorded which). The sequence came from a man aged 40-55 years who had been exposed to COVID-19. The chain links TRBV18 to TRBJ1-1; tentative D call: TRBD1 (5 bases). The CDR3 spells CASSRGGASNTEAFF. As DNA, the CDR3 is TGTGCCAGCTCACGGGGAGGGGCCTCGAACACTGAAGCTTTCTTT. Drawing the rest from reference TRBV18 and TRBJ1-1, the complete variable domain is NAGVMQNPRHLVRRRGQEARLRCSPMKGHSHVYWYRQLPEEGLKFMVYLQKENIIDESGMPKERFSAEFPKEGPSILRIQQVVRGDSAAYFCASSRGGASNTEAFFGQGTRLTVV.